What follows is one T cell receptor (beta chain) and its context. Its cognate antigen is unknown. Germline V lookup: CDR1 SGHDN, CDR2 FVKESK. V lost 3 bases, J lost 0 bases, and 3 bases lay in between. The CDR3 contains 13 residues. TCRdb's table, derived via immunoSEQ multiplex PCR, lists solely in-frame clones and lacks some. The table lists under 65,000 clones, around 83% of them singletons. The source of the sample is a study of OX40 agonist ivuxolimab in advanced cancers. In the study overall: Ivuxolimab, an antibody that agonizes OX40 (CD134), was administered to the patients. Points from the study as a whole: CD4+ and CD8+ blood T cells expanded clonally by week 6 at 0.1 to 3.0 mg/kg.

The sequenced sample was CD4+ or CD8+ T cells sorted from blood, obtained in a trial of the OX40 agonist ivuxolimab. The V gene is TRBV14, the J gene TRBJ2-4; D remains unclear. This sequence originates from an adult with an advanced solid tumor such as melanoma, head and neck, liver or kidney cancer. The CDR3 region is CASSHLAKNIQYF. The CDR3 DNA reads as TGTGCCAGCAGCCACCTAGCCAAAAACATTCAGTACTTC.